This T cell receptor (beta chain) was captured by sequencing in a study of T cell changes during pregnancy in multiple sclerosis. The CDR3 covers 13 residues. CDR1 MGHRA and CDR2 YSYEKL come from the germline V gene. Trimming removed 3 bases at V and 12 bases at J, with 15 bases between. This table comes from immunoSEQ multiplex PCR, and its TCRdb copy is limited to in-frame clones, with some not included. This sample carries 30,000 to 40,000 clones, 92% of them seen once, and the ten largest clones take 0.78%. The receptor comes from a female donor with multiple sclerosis, enrolled in a pregnancy study. The chain couples TRBV4-1 to TRBJ2-1; a possible D gene is TRBD2 (5 bases). The material sequenced was CD4+ T cells from peripheral blood mononuclear cells, taken in the third trimester of pregnancy. The CDR3 is CASSQATLRGQFF. The CDR3 DNA follows: TGCGCCAGCAGCCAGGCAACCCTTCGGGGGCAGTTCTTC.